These 3 T cell receptor beta chains originate from one sample sequenced in a study of T cells of healthy individuals. TCRdb re-derived calls from the 5' RACE reads in MiXCR, one entry per CDR3 protein. Among 55,000 to 65,000 distinct CDR3 sequences, about a sixth were seen once, and the ten largest hold approximately 4.8%. Receptors originate from a human donor in good health.

This clonotype was detected many times. The rearrangement joins TRBV3-1 to TRBJ1-5; D is unresolved. Germline V gene sequence: CDR1 LGHDT, CDR2 YNNKEL (reference sequence). V was clipped by 0 bases and J by 9 bases, with 12 bases between them. There are 14 residues in the CDR3. Written as DNA, the CDR3 is TGTGCCAGCAGCCAAGAACACGGGTGGAGGCCCCAGCATTTT. This encodes CASSQEHGWRPQHF.

The rearrangement uses TRBV28 and TRBJ2-4; D remains ambiguous. Trimming shortened V by 11 bases and J by 6 bases, and 11 bases separated the two germline ends. Germline assignment: CDR1 MDHEN and CDR2 SYDVKM. The CDR3 spans 11 residues. The CDR3: CAPTGRNIQYF. CDR3 sequence (DNA): TGTGCCCCCACGGGCAGAAACATTCAGTACTTC.

The chain couples TRBV7-2 to TRBJ2-3, with 8 bases fitting TRBD2. CDR3 length: 15 amino acids. Germline lookup yields CDR1 SGHTA and CDR2 FQGNSA. V shed 6 bases, J shed 4 bases, and the junction held 9 bases outside the gene matches. CDR3 region: CASSSQPGGSDTQYF. The CDR3 DNA reads as TGTGCCAGCAGTTCCCAGCCGGGAGGGTCAGATACGCAGTATTTT.